What follows describes a single T cell receptor (beta chain). This specimen comes from a study of regulatory T cells in long-lasting Graves disease. The time point: newly diagnosed GD, antithyroid drugs for less than 3 months. RNA extracted from PBMCs served as the sequencing template. Patients all came to the study from an endocrinology department in Xi'an, China. TCR beta libraries were built with iRepertoire HTBI primers and Arm-PCR of CDR3 regions. MiXCR, run by TCRdb on the multiplex PCR reads, gives a single entry per CDR3 protein. The sample yields approximately 490,000 distinct CDR3 sequences, about 17% seen once. Germline CDR1 reads SQVTM; CDR2 reads ANQGSEA. Trimming pared 5 bases from V and 6 bases from J, leaving 11 bases between. This CDR3 is built from 11 residues. The data were also submitted as part of a second study, on T cells in Graves' hyperthyroidism and ophthalmopathy.

The chain joins TRBV29-1 to TRBJ2-7; TRBD1 is a possible D gene (7 bases). The sequences come from peripheral blood mononuclear cells (PBMCs), collected at new diagnosis, from a patient treated with antithyroid drugs. This clonotype was sampled from a man in his forties with Graves disease. The CDR3 loop is CSVWQGGEQYF. The CDR3 nucleotides are TGCAGCGTTTGGCAGGGGGGCGAGCAGTACTTC.